This T cell receptor (beta chain) was recorded in a study of cytomegalovirus exposure and HLA in healthy donors. Study in general: The 95 to 150 validation repertoires were produced on the same platform as the 500 to 800 repertoires of the first cohort. This was reported in a later analysis.

The donors were in the roughly 130-subject validation cohort, distinct from the roughly 600-subject first cohort. CDR1 is SGHTA, CDR2 FQGNSA, per germline. This CDR3 has 14 amino acids. V lost 5 bases, J lost 3 bases, and 11 bases lay in between. With respect to this clone: What it binds is unknown.

Findings and caveats of the study: Listed as cytomegalovirus-associated were about 160 TCR beta chains.

Sequenced by immunoSEQ multiplex PCR; TCRdb stores in-frame clones only, minus some. The table shows 200,000 to 300,000 clones, with roughly 87% occurring only once. Sequenced: PBMCs. The sequence came from a man aged 18 to 29 in good health and CMV-seropositive. The rearrangement joins TRBV7-2 to TRBJ2-1; D call uncertain. The DNA of the CDR3 is TGTGCCAGCAGCCCAGATTGGGTCTACAATGAGCAGTTCTTC. Its protein product is CASSPDWVYNEQFF.